The 2 T cell receptor beta chains below were found in one sample sequenced in a study of cytomegalovirus exposure and HLA in healthy donors. PCR was performed using 60 Vbeta and 13 Jbeta primers. Only in-frame clones appear in the TCRdb table, and some are missing; sequencing was by immunoSEQ multiplex PCR. The repertoire consists of 90,000 to 150,000 clones, with over 60% occurring once and the leading ten covering around 4%. The material sequenced was PBMCs. These receptors were obtained from a human donor in good health.

This chain connects TRBV6-1 to TRBJ2-4; TRBD2 matches at 14 bases. There are 17 residues in the CDR3. CDR1 and CDR2 from the germline V gene are MNHNS and SASEGT. The ends lost 4 bases at V and 9 bases at J; junction bases unmatched: 11. The CDR3 DNA sequence: TGTGCCAGCAGTGGTAACAGGACTAGCGGGAGGCGGGTCATTCAGTACTTC. It specifies CASSGNRTSGRRVIQYF.

The chain has TRBV5-4 and TRBJ2-7; D is ambiguous. V lost 4 bases to trimming and J lost 2 bases, with 13 bases between them. Germline CDR1 and CDR2: SGHNT and YYREEE (reference sequence). The CDR3 is 14 residues long. CDR3 in amino acids: CASSPRPLTYEQYF. The CDR3 bases are TGTGCCAGCAGCCCTAGGCCCCTAACCTACGAGCAGTACTTC. Supplemented by reference TRBV5-4 and TRBJ2-7, the full variable domain reads ETGVTQSPTHLIKTRGQQVTLRCSSQSGHNTVSWYQQALGQGPQFIFQYYREEENGRGNFPPRFSGLQFPNYSSELNVNALELDDSALYLCASSPRPLTYEQYFGPGTRLTVT.